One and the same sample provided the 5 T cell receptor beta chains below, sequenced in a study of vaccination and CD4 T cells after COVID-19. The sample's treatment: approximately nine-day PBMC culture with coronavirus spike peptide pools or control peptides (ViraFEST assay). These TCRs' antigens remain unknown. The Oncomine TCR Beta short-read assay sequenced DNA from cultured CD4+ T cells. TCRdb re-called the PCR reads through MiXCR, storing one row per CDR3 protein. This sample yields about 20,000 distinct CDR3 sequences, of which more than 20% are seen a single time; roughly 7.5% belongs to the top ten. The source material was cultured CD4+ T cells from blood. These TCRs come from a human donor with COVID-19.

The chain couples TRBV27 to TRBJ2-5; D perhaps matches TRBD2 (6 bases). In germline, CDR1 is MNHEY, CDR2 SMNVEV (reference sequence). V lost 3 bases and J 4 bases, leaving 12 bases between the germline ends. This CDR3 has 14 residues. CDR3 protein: CASSFGGDGETQYF. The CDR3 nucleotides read TGTGCCAGCAGTTTTGGAGGGGACGGAGAGACCCAGTACTTC.

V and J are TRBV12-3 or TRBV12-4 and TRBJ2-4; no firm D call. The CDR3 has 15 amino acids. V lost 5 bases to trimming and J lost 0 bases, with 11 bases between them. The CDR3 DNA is TGTGCCAGCAGTAAAGCGTCACTAGCCAAAAACATTCAGTACTTC. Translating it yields CASSKASLAKNIQYF.

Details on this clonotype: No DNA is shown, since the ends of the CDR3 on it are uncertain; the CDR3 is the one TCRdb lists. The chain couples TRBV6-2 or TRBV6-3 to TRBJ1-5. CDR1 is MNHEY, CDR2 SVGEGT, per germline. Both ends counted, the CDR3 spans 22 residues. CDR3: CASTNQTSMYLCASSHNQPQHF.

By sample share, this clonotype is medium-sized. CDR3 coding DNA: TGTGCCAGCAGTCCATCCGGGACATTGTATGGCTACACCTTC. This encodes CASSPSGTLYGYTF. The V call is TRBV27, the J call TRBJ1-2; D is perhaps TRBD1 (6 bases). The germline gives CDR1 MNHEY, CDR2 SMNVEV (reference sequence). The length of the CDR3 is 14 residues. V was clipped by 5 bases and J by 5 bases, with 15 bases between them.

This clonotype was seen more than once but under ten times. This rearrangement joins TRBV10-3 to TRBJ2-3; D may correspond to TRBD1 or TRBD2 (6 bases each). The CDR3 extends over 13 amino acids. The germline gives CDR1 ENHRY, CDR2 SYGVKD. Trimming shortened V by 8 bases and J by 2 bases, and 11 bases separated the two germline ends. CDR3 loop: CAIGGGITDTQYF. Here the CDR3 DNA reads TGTGCCATCGGAGGGGGAATCACAGATACGCAGTATTTT.